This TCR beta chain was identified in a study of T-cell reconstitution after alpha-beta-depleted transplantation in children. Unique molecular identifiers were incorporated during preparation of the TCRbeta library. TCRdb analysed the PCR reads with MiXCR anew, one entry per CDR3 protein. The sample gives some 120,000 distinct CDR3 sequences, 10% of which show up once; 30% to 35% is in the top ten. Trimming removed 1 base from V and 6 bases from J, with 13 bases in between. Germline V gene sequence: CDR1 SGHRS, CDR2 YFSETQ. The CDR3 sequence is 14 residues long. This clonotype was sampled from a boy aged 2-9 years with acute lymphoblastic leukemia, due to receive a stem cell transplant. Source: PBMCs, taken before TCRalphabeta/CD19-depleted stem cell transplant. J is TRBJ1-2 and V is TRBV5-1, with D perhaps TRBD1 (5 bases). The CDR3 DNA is TGCGCCAGCAGCTTGCTAGGGGCGAAAGATGGCTACACCTTC. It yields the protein CASSLLGAKDGYTF.